The 15 T cell receptor beta chains below come from one sample, sequenced in a study of T cell repertoires in ileal Crohn's disease. Clones were read by immunoSEQ multiplex PCR, and TCRdb kept only the in-frame ones, dropping some. The sample shows fewer than 12,000 clones, more than 80% of them seen only once. The time point denotes: neoterminal ileum biopsy at postoperative endoscopy, about 6 months after surgery. Sequenced: ileal tissue. Receptors were obtained from an adult with Crohn's disease.

A single count supports this clone. The chain has TRBV11-3 and TRBJ2-2; 13 bases fit TRBD2. The ends lost 5 bases at V and 5 bases at J; junction bases unmatched: 2. Germline V gene sequence: CDR1 SGHNT, CDR2 YENEEA. CDR3 length: 15 amino acids. The CDR3 DNA sequence: TGTGCCAGCAGCCCGGGACTAGCGGGAACCGGGGAGCTGTTTTTT. This sequence encodes CASSPGLAGTGELFF.

The chain is built from TRBV7-9 and TRBJ2-3; 8 bases map to TRBD1. This CDR3 contains 16 residues. CDR1 SEHNR and CDR2 FQNEAQ come from the germline V gene (reference sequence). Trimming took 1 base from V and 2 from J; bases not matched to a gene: 5. CDR3 region: CASSLGTGRDTDTQYF. The CDR3, as DNA: TGTGCCAGCAGCTTAGGGACAGGGAGAGACACAGATACGCAGTATTTT.

V usage is TRBV6-1 and J usage is TRBJ1-1, with TRBD1 matching over 10 bases. V was pared by 8 bases and J by 1 base, with 1 base of the junction left unmatched. The CDR3 is made up of 13 amino acids. Germline V lookup: CDR1 MNHNS, CDR2 SASEGT. CDR3 bases: TGTGCCAGCCGGACAGGGGGGAACACTGAAGCTTTCTTT. Residues: CASRTGGNTEAFF.

The chain employs TRBV19 and TRBJ1-1, with 8 bases matching TRBD1. The V gene's germline CDR1 is LNHDA and CDR2 SQIVND (reference sequence). Trimming cost V 5 bases and J 0 bases; bases outside gene matches: 8. The CDR3 loop spans 16 amino acids. The CDR3 sequence: CASSPGTGFLNTEAFF. The CDR3 DNA sequence: TGTGCCAGTAGTCCCGGGACAGGCTTTCTGAACACTGAAGCTTTCTTT.

V gene TRBV2 combines with J gene TRBJ2-2, with 7 positions matching TRBD1. J lost 5 bases, V lost 7 bases, and 13 bases had no gene match. Germline-derived CDR1 and CDR2 are SNHLY and FYNNEI. The CDR3 is made up of 16 amino acids. CDR3 in amino acids: CASTQTRGLGTGELFF. The CDR3 bases are TGTGCCAGCACCCAAACGAGGGGGCTGGGGACCGGGGAGCTGTTTTTT.

The J gene is TRBJ2-1, the V gene TRBV7-2, with TRBD2 matching over 7 bases. This CDR3 region has 14 residues. CDR1 and CDR2 from the germline V gene are SGHTA and FQGNSA. V was clipped by 3 bases and J by 5 bases; unmatched bases: 4. For the CDR3, the DNA is TGTGCCAGCAGCTTTGCGGGAGTTAACAATGAGCAGTTCTTC. Encoded protein: CASSFAGVNNEQFF.

The chain combines TRBV21-1 with TRBJ2-1; the table's D call of TRBD1 was not tested on the DNA. TRBV21-1 is flagged as a pseudogene. This CDR3 has 14 residues. DNA of the CDR3: TGTGCCAGAGTCGACAGATTCGTATACAATGAGCAGTTCTTC. Translation: CARVDRFVYNEQFF.

The J gene is TRBJ1-1, the V gene TRBV4-2; TRBD1 matches 7 bases. The length of the CDR3 is 15 residues. With 1 base clipped from V and 1 base from J, the junction kept 3 bases outside the gene matches. CDR1 is LGHNA, CDR2 YNFKEQ, per germline. CDR3 residues: CASSQAGTANTEAFF. CDR3 bases: TGTGCCAGCAGCCAAGCCGGGACAGCGAACACTGAAGCTTTCTTT.

The chain couples TRBV18 to TRBJ1-2, with 7 bases that match TRBD1. The CDR3 totals 13 residues. V shed 2 bases, J shed 6 bases, and the junction held 3 bases outside the gene matches. CDR1 KGHSH and CDR2 LQKENI come from the germline V gene. CDR3 in amino acids: CASSPAQGNGYTF. In DNA form, the CDR3 reads TGTGCCAGCTCACCAGCACAGGGGAATGGCTACACCTTC.

This chain connects TRBV5-6 to TRBJ2-1; D may be TRBD1 (5 bases). V dropped 0 bases and J dropped 4 bases, with 17 bases sitting between them. Germline V gene data show CDR1 as SGHDT and CDR2 as YYEEEE. This CDR3 comprises 17 residues. The CDR3 sequence: CASSLVTSRGKYNEQFF. The DNA for the CDR3 is TGTGCCAGCAGCTTGGTCACATCAAGGGGTAAATACAATGAGCAGTTCTTC.

The rearrangement uses TRBV11-2 and TRBJ2-7, with TRBD2 matching 11 bases. CDR3 size: 15 residues. V shed 7 bases and J 6 bases; nucleotides not matched to a gene: 11. The germline gives CDR1 SGHAT, CDR2 FQNNGV. CDR3: CASTLSGRAFSEQYF. DNA of the CDR3: TGTGCCAGCACCCTTAGCGGGAGGGCCTTTAGCGAGCAGTACTTC.

This clone was counted a few times. The chain combines TRBV25-1 with TRBJ1-2, with D uncertain. The ends were cut back, 4 bases at V and 7 bases at J, with 10 bases in the middle. This CDR3 is 12 amino acids long. The germline gives CDR1 MGHDK, CDR2 SYGVNS. CDR3 nucleotides: TGTGCCAGCAGTGCGTCGGGTCTTGGCTACACCTTC. Translated: CASSASGLGYTF.

This chain uses TRBV18 with TRBJ1-4, with TRBD1 matching 7 bases. Trimming at V came to 0 bases and at J to 3 bases, leaving 13 bases not matched to a gene. The CDR3 is 19 amino acids. Germline V gives CDR1 KGHSH, CDR2 LQKENI. This CDR3 reads CASSPPFRQGVAANEKLFF. CDR3 coding DNA: TGTGCCAGCTCACCACCGTTTCGACAGGGCGTCGCTGCTAATGAAAAACTGTTTTTT.

The chain joins TRBV18 to TRBJ2-5, with D possibly being TRBD1 (6 bases). V gave up 1 base and J gave up 3 bases, with 6 bases separating them. CDR3 length equals 13 residues. Per germline, CDR1 KGHSH and CDR2 LQKENI. CDR3 region: CASSPRQEETQYF. The CDR3 DNA reads as TGTGCCAGCTCACCACGACAGGAAGAGACCCAGTACTTC. The full variable domain, its missing parts supplied by reference TRBV18 and TRBJ2-5, is NAGVMQNPRHLVRRRGQEARLRCSPMKGHSHVYWYRQLPEEGLKFMVYLQKENIIDESGMPKERFSAEFPKEGPSILRIQQVVRGDSAAYFCASSPRQEETQYFGPGTRLLVL.

The V call is TRBV30, the J call TRBJ1-2, with TRBD1 matching over 8 bases. With V trimmed by 3 bases and J by 4 bases, 4 bases remained unmatched. Germline V lookup: CDR1 GTSNPN, CDR2 SVGIG (reference sequence). CDR3 length equals 13 residues. The CDR3 here is CAWSRGLRYGYTF. CDR3 sequence (DNA): TGTGCCTGGAGCAGGGGGCTGCGCTATGGCTACACCTTC.